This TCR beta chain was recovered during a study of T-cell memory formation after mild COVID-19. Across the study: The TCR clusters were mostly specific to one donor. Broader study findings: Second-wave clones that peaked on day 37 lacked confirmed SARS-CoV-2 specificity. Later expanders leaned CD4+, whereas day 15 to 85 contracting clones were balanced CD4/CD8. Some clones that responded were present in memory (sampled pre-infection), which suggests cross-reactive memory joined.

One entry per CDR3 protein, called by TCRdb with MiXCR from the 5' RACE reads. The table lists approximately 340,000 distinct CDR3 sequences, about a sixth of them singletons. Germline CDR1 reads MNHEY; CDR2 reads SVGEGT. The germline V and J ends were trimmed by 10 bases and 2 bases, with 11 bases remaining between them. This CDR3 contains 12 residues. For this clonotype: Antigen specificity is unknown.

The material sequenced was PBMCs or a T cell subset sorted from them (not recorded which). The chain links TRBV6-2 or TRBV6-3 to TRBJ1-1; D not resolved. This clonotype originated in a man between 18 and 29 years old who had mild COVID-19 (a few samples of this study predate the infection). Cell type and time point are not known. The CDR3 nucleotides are TGTGCCACCTTGGACGGAAACACTGAAGCTTTCTTT. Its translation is CATLDGNTEAFF.